Listed below are T cell receptor beta chains from one sample, sequenced in a study of blood T cell repertoires in COVID-19. This table comes from immunoSEQ multiplex PCR, and its TCRdb copy is limited to in-frame clones, with some not included. The repertoire holds 100,000 to 120,000 clones, 70% to 80% seen once, with under 10% in the top ten. The material sequenced was peripheral blood. These receptor sequences come from a woman aged 55-75 years with acute or convalescent COVID-19. CDR3s include the opening cysteine and the closing phenylalanine or tryptophan. D genes are given only for firm matches. Rows give clone size only sometimes, using once, few, many, or a class for an expanded clone.

v_gene	abundance	j_gene	d_gene	CDR3aa	CDR3nt
TRBV18	few	TRBJ2-5	NA	CASSPSAGRETQYF	TGTGCCAGCTCACCTTCGGCAGGGCGAGAGACCCAGTACTTC
TRBV10-1	NA	TRBJ1-6	TRBD1	CATRQGAYSPLHF	TGCGCCACCCGACAGGGGGCATATTCACCCCTCCACTTT
TRBV7-8	NA	TRBJ1-5	NA	CASSSGEYQPQHF	TGTGCCAGCAGCTCGGGGGAGTATCAGCCCCAGCATTTT
TRBV24-1	NA	TRBJ2-2	TRBD1	CATKPGDRGPGELFF	TGTGCCACTAAGCCCGGGGACAGGGGGCCCGGGGAGCTGTTTTTT
TRBV7-6	NA	TRBJ1-4	NA	CASSLMGAGGNEKLFF	TGTGCCAGCAGCTTAATGGGCGCAGGAGGAAATGAAAAACTGTTTTTT
TRBV11-2	NA	TRBJ1-2	NA	CASSLGAAVNYGYTF	TGTGCCAGCAGCTTAGGGGCAGCAGTGAACTATGGCTACACCTTC
TRBV30	once	TRBJ2-3	TRBD1	CAWSARGSQTDTQYF	TGTGCCTGGAGTGCCAGGGGGAGCCAGACAGATACGCAGTATTTT
TRBV2	once	TRBJ1-6	NA	CASSVGGTHSPLHF	TGTGCCAGCAGTGTTGGGGGCACCCATTCACCCCTCCACTTT
TRBV12-3/TRBV12-4	NA	TRBJ1-3	NA	CASSSGSTIYF	TGTGCCAGCAGTTCCGGTTCCACCATATATTTT
TRBV10-1	NA	TRBJ2-7	TRBD2	CASSETGGMYSYEQYF	TGCGCCAGCAGTGAGACGGGGGGGATGTACTCCTACGAGCAGTACTTC
TRBV24-1	NA	TRBJ2-7	NA	CATSGTRNYEQYF	TGTGCCACCAGTGGTACAAGAAACTACGAGCAGTACTTC
TRBV25-1	few	TRBJ2-2	NA	CASSEWGSGANTGELFF	TGTGCCAGCAGTGAATGGGGTAGCGGAGCGAACACCGGGGAGCTGTTTTTT